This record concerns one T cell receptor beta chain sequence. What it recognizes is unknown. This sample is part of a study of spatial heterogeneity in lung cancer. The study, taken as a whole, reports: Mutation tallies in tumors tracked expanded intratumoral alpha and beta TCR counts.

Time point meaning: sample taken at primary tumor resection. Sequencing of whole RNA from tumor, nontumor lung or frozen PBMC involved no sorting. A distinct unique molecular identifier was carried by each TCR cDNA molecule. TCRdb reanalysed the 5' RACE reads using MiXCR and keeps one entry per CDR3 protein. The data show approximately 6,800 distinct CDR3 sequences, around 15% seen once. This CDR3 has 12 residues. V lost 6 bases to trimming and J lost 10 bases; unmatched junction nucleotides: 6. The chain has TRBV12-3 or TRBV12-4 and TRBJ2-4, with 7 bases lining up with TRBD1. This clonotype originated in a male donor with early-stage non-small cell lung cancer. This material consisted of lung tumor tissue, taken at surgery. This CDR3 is CASSPDRAIQYF. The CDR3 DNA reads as TGTGCCAGCAGCCCTGACAGGGCTATTCAGTACTTC.